These T cell receptor beta chains were read from a single sample in a study of shared clonotypes between healthy human individuals. Produced via immunoSEQ multiplex PCR; TCRdb's table is partial and in-frame only. This table holds about 1.1 million clones, 60% to 85% found once. Sequences were obtained from memory CD4+ T cells from PBMCs. The receptors come from a man aged 18-30 years in good health. Some clones in this sample may be carry-over from other donors' samples. Each CDR3 is given with its conserved first and last residue. The D gene is left open where the match is weak. A clone size is listed for some rows: how often the clone was seen (once, few, many), or a class if it is expanded.

d_call: NA
clone_size: NA
v_call: TRBV4-1
j_call: TRBJ2-6
cdr3_aa: CASSPTLAGANVLTF
cdr3_nt: TGCGCCAGCAGTCCGACCTTGGCTGGGGCCAACGTCCTGACTTTC

d_call: TRBD1
clone_size: NA
v_call: TRBV2
j_call: TRBJ1-2
cdr3_aa: CASRETSGQGFYTF
cdr3_nt: TGTGCCAGCAGAGAGACTTCAGGACAGGGGTTCTACACCTTC

d_call: NA
clone_size: NA
v_call: TRBV5-1
j_call: TRBJ1-2
cdr3_aa: CASSLSVAEGGDGYTF
cdr3_nt: TGCGCCAGCAGCTTGAGTGTTGCGGAGGGGGGCGATGGCTACACCTTC

d_call: NA
clone_size: NA
v_call: TRBV4-2
j_call: TRBJ2-2
cdr3_aa: CASSQGRGTDTGELFF
cdr3_nt: TGTGCCAGCAGCCAAGGGCGCGGGACGGACACCGGGGAGCTGTTTTTT

d_call: NA
clone_size: NA
v_call: TRBV5-1
j_call: TRBJ2-5
cdr3_aa: CASSLLPSRETQYF
cdr3_nt: TGCGCCAGCAGCTTGCTCCCGTCGCGAGAGACCCAGTACTTC

d_call: TRBD2
clone_size: NA
v_call: TRBV7-2
j_call: TRBJ2-7
cdr3_aa: CASSLALASGNYEQYF
cdr3_nt: TGTGCCAGCAGCTTAGCGCTGGCTAGCGGGAACTACGAGCAGTACTTC

d_call: TRBD2
clone_size: NA
v_call: TRBV7-9
j_call: TRBJ2-1
cdr3_aa: CASSLDLGTSGRREQFF
cdr3_nt: TGTGCCAGCAGCTTGGATTTAGGGACTAGCGGGAGGAGGGAGCAGTTCTTC

d_call: NA
clone_size: few
v_call: TRBV27
j_call: TRBJ1-5
cdr3_aa: CASSLTPPQPQHF
cdr3_nt: TGTGCCAGCAGTTTAACGCCTCCTCAGCCCCAGCATTTT

d_call: NA
clone_size: once
v_call: TRBV14
j_call: TRBJ2-7
cdr3_aa: CASSQVPSSEQYF
cdr3_nt: TGTGCCAGCAGCCAAGTCCCCTCCAGCGAGCAGTACTTC

d_call: TRBD1
clone_size: NA
v_call: TRBV6-4
j_call: TRBJ2-5
cdr3_aa: CASSTLTTGSRETQYF
cdr3_nt: TGTGCCAGCAGCACCTTGACGACAGGGAGTCGAGAGACCCAGTACTTC

d_call: NA
clone_size: NA
v_call: TRBV6-6
j_call: TRBJ2-2
cdr3_aa: CASSPRQAGELFF
cdr3_nt: TGTGCCAGCAGCCCTAGACAGGCCGGGGAGCTGTTTTTT

d_call: TRBD2
clone_size: NA
v_call: TRBV2
j_call: TRBJ2-5
cdr3_aa: CASGGLAGAQETQYF
cdr3_nt: TGTGCCAGCGGAGGACTAGCGGGAGCCCAAGAGACCCAGTACTTC

d_call: NA
clone_size: NA
v_call: TRBV5-6
j_call: TRBJ2-4
cdr3_aa: CASSFGAVKLAKNIQYF
cdr3_nt: TGTGCCAGCAGCTTCGGGGCCGTCAAATTAGCCAAAAACATTCAGTACTTC

d_call: NA
clone_size: NA
v_call: TRBV5-6
j_call: TRBJ2-2
cdr3_aa: CASSWGAQSGTTGELFF
cdr3_nt: TGTGCCAGCAGCTGGGGGGCGCAGAGCGGGACCACCGGGGAGCTGTTTTTT

d_call: NA
clone_size: many
v_call: TRBV28
j_call: TRBJ1-1
cdr3_aa: CASSLINKEAFF
cdr3_nt: TGTGCCAGCAGTTTGATTAATAAGGAAGCTTTCTTT

d_call: NA
clone_size: once
v_call: TRBV20-1
j_call: TRBJ2-3
cdr3_aa: CSSGGYTQYF
cdr3_nt: TGCAGTTCTGGAGGCTATACGCAGTATTTT

d_call: TRBD2
clone_size: NA
v_call: TRBV7-9
j_call: TRBJ2-7
cdr3_aa: CAIEGGPGINYEQYF
cdr3_nt: TGTGCCATCGAGGGAGGGCCGGGGATTAACTACGAGCAGTACTTC

d_call: NA
clone_size: NA
v_call: TRBV28
j_call: TRBJ2-2
cdr3_aa: CASLPGPRAGELFF
cdr3_nt: TGTGCCAGCCTTCCGGGACCCAGGGCCGGGGAGCTGTTTTTT

d_call: NA
clone_size: NA
v_call: TRBV11-3
j_call: TRBJ1-1
cdr3_aa: CASSFTKLTEAFF
cdr3_nt: TGTGCCAGCAGCTTTACGAAACTCACTGAAGCTTTCTTT

d_call: NA
clone_size: NA
v_call: TRBV7-9
j_call: TRBJ2-7
cdr3_aa: CASSLQGEQYF
cdr3_nt: TGTGCCAGCAGCTTACAGGGCGAGCAGTACTTC

d_call: NA
clone_size: NA
v_call: TRBV9
j_call: TRBJ2-2
cdr3_aa: CASRQGWETGELFF
cdr3_nt: TGTGCCAGCAGACAAGGATGGGAGACCGGGGAGCTGTTTTTT

d_call: NA
clone_size: NA
v_call: TRBV4-2
j_call: TRBJ1-5
cdr3_aa: CASSPRYGAGQPQHF
cdr3_nt: TGTGCCAGCAGCCCAAGATACGGGGCGGGTCAGCCCCAGCATTTT

d_call: NA
clone_size: NA
v_call: TRBV5-1
j_call: TRBJ2-7
cdr3_aa: CASSGGGTVTYEQYF
cdr3_nt: TGCGCCAGCAGCGGCGGCGGGACAGTGACCTACGAGCAGTACTTC

d_call: NA
clone_size: NA
v_call: TRBV28
j_call: TRBJ2-5
cdr3_aa: CASGRGTQYF
cdr3_nt: TGTGCCAGCGGGCGGGGGACCCAGTACTTC

d_call: TRBD1
clone_size: NA
v_call: TRBV5-5
j_call: TRBJ2-2
cdr3_aa: CASSLTGTGYTGELFF
cdr3_nt: TGTGCCAGCAGCCTAACCGGGACAGGGTACACCGGGGAGCTGTTTTTT

d_call: TRBD1
clone_size: NA
v_call: TRBV10-3
j_call: TRBJ1-5
cdr3_aa: CAIKGQGDQPQHF
cdr3_nt: TGTGCCATCAAAGGACAGGGCGATCAGCCCCAGCATTTT

d_call: TRBD2
clone_size: NA
v_call: TRBV6-5
j_call: TRBJ2-5
cdr3_aa: CAISASSGQTQYF
cdr3_nt: TGTGCCATCAGTGCGTCTAGCGGGCAGACCCAGTACTTC

d_call: NA
clone_size: NA
v_call: TRBV5-1
j_call: TRBJ2-3
cdr3_aa: CASSLTGDTQYF
cdr3_nt: TGCGCCAGCAGCTTGACCGGAGATACGCAGTATTTT

d_call: TRBD2
clone_size: NA
v_call: TRBV10-3
j_call: TRBJ2-7
cdr3_aa: CASSTSGIYEQYF
cdr3_nt: TGTGCCAGCTCGACTAGCGGAATCTACGAGCAGTACTTC

d_call: NA
clone_size: NA
v_call: TRBV4-1
j_call: TRBJ1-5
cdr3_aa: CASSQQGYSNQPQHF
cdr3_nt: TGCGCCAGCAGCCAACAGGGTTATAGCAATCAGCCCCAGCATTTT

d_call: NA
clone_size: NA
v_call: TRBV7-2
j_call: TRBJ1-1
cdr3_aa: CASSLLLLSDTEAFF
cdr3_nt: TGTGCCAGCAGCTTACTTCTCCTGAGCGACACTGAAGCTTTCTTT

d_call: NA
clone_size: NA
v_call: TRBV7-3
j_call: TRBJ1-1
cdr3_aa: CASSYGGLNTEAFF
cdr3_nt: TGTGCCAGCAGCTACGGGGGGTTGAACACTGAAGCTTTCTTT

d_call: NA
clone_size: few
v_call: TRBV19
j_call: TRBJ1-1
cdr3_aa: CASSIGWVPTIVTYEAFF
cdr3_nt: TGTGCCAGTAGTATTGGTTGGGTTCCAACCATTGTCACGTATGAAGCTTTCTTT

d_call: TRBD1
clone_size: many
v_call: TRBV5-1
j_call: TRBJ1-2
cdr3_aa: CASSSSGGYGYTF
cdr3_nt: TGCGCCAGCAGCTCCTCAGGGGGGTATGGCTACACCTTC

d_call: NA
clone_size: NA
v_call: TRBV10-3
j_call: TRBJ1-2
cdr3_aa: CAITTRIASNYGYTF
cdr3_nt: TGTGCCATCACTACCCGAATAGCCTCTAACTATGGCTACACCTTC

d_call: NA
clone_size: once
v_call: TRBV29-1
j_call: TRBJ1-1
cdr3_aa: CSVGGANTEAFF
cdr3_nt: TGCAGCGTTGGGGGGGCGAACACTGAAGCTTTCTTT

d_call: TRBD1
clone_size: NA
v_call: TRBV28
j_call: TRBJ1-3
cdr3_aa: CASSLGGTGGDTIYF
cdr3_nt: TGTGCCAGCAGTTTAGGCGGGACAGGGGGGGACACCATATATTTT